The rows below give T cell receptor beta chains drawn from one sample of a study of T cells after yellow fever vaccination. Each CDR3 protein is one row after TCRdb ran MiXCR on the 5' RACE reads. The table records hundreds of thousands of distinct CDR3 sequences, over 8% of them present only once. The material sequenced was PBMCs, taken on the day of the first yellow fever vaccination. These receptors were taken from a man aged 18-30 years who received the YFV17D yellow fever vaccine. The CDR3 runs from the conserved cysteine through the conserved F or W. Fields, in order: V gene, J gene, D gene, clone size, CDR3 protein, CDR3 DNA. The D gene is left open where the match is weak. Some rows have no size entry. The others give once, few or many, or a class for an expanded clone.

>TRBV20-1|TRBJ2-3|-|-
CSAPSLGGGIDTQYF
TGCAGTGCTCCATCCCTTGGCGGCGGTATAGATACGCAGTATTTT
>TRBV3-1|TRBJ1-5|-|few
CASSHGGPYSNQPQHF
TGTGCCAGCAGCCACGGAGGCCCTTATAGCAATCAGCCCCAGCATTTT
>TRBV20-1|TRBJ1-5|TRBD1|-
CSAPDTGGGNQPQHF
TGCAGTGCCCCCGACACAGGGGGTGGCAATCAGCCCCAGCATTTT
>TRBV5-1|TRBJ2-3|-|few
CASRLGLNRVGTSTDTQYF
TGCGCCAGCAGGCTCGGATTAAACAGGGTAGGAACGAGCACAGATACGCAGTATTTT
>TRBV10-2|TRBJ2-4|-|-
CAALGGLAKNIQYF
TGCGCCGCCCTAGGGGGACTAGCCAAAAACATTCAGTACTTC
>TRBV24-1|TRBJ2-3|TRBD2|-
CATRSSGGGTDTQYF
TGTGCCACCAGATCTAGCGGGGGAGGCACAGATACGCAGTATTTT
>TRBV4-1|TRBJ2-7|-|-
CASSPKGKSYEQYF
TGCGCCAGCAGCCCCAAGGGCAAGTCCTACGAGCAGTACTTC
>TRBV20-1|TRBJ2-7|-|-
CSARQGRYEQYF
TGCAGTGCTCGGCAGGGCAGATACGAGCAGTACTTC
>TRBV5-4|TRBJ2-7|-|-
CASSPEGTSRGYEQYF
TGTGCCAGCAGCCCGGAGGGGACCTCAAGGGGGTACGAGCAGTACTTC
>TRBV25-1|TRBJ2-3|TRBD1|-
CASSDGTGRDTQYF
TGTGCCAGCAGTGACGGGACAGGGCGGGATACGCAGTATTTT
>TRBV20-1|TRBJ1-4|-|few
CSARDTGGSEKLFF
TGCAGTGCTAGAGATACCGGGGGCAGTGAAAAACTGTTTTTT
>TRBV5-1|TRBJ1-1|-|-
CASSLAGWDEAFF
TGCGCCAGCAGCTTGGCAGGATGGGATGAAGCTTTCTTT
>TRBV7-9|TRBJ2-1|TRBD2|few
CASSLPGLVLNEQFF
TGTGCCAGCAGCCTTCCGGGACTAGTTTTAAATGAGCAGTTCTTC
>TRBV4-1|TRBJ2-3|-|many
CASSQLTDTQYF
TGCGCCAGCAGCCAGTTAACAGATACGCAGTATTTT
>TRBV7-2|TRBJ1-4|TRBD1|few
CASSLVHRGAHEKLFF
TGTGCCAGCAGCTTAGTTCACAGGGGCGCGCATGAAAAACTGTTTTTT
>TRBV7-6|TRBJ2-2|-|-
CAYRVHGELFF
TGTGCCTATCGGGTGCACGGGGAGCTGTTTTTT
>TRBV7-2|TRBJ1-2|TRBD1|few
CASSLGGQGDYGYTF
TGTGCCAGCAGCTTAGGCGGACAGGGGGACTATGGCTACACCTTC
>TRBV5-1|TRBJ1-1|-|few
CASSSAGIMNTEAFF
TGCGCCAGCAGCTCCGCAGGAATCATGAACACTGAAGCTTTCTTT
>TRBV24-1|TRBJ2-4|-|few
CATSDGGGANIQYF
TGTGCCACCAGTGATGGGGGGGGCGCAAACATTCAGTACTTC
>TRBV12-3/TRBV12-4|TRBJ2-1|TRBD2|few
CASSPPWSGAARYNEQFF
TGTGCCAGCAGCCCCCCCTGGAGCGGGGCGGCTCGTTACAATGAGCAGTTCTTC
>TRBV7-7|TRBJ2-5|-|many
CASSADMDQETQYF
TGTGCTAGCAGCGCCGACATGGACCAAGAGACCCAGTACTTC